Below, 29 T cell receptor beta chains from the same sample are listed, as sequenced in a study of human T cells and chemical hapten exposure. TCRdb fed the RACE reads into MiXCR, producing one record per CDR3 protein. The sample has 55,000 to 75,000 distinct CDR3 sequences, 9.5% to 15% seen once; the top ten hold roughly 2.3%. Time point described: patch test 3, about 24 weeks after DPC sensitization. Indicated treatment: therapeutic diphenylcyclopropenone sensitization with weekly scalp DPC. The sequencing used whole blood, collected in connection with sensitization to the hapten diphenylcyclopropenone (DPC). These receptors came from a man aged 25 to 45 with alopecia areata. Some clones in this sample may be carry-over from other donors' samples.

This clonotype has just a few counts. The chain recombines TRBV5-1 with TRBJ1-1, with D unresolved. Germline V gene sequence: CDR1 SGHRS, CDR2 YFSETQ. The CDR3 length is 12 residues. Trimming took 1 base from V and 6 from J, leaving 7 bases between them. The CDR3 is CASSLPGPEAFF. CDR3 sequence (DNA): TGCGCCAGCAGCTTGCCCGGACCTGAAGCTTTCTTT. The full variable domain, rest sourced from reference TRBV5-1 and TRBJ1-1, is KAGVTQTPRYLIKTRGQQVTLSCSPISGHRSVSWYQQTPGQGLQFLFEYFSETQRNKGNFPGRFSGRQFSNSRSEMNVSTLELGDSALYLCASSLPGPEAFFGQGTRLTVV.

This CDR3 reads CASSKSRDSYQPQHF. For the CDR3, the DNA is TGTGCCAGCAGCAAATCCCGGGACAGCTATCAGCCCCAGCATTTT. The rearrangement uses TRBV7-2 and TRBJ1-5, with 7 nucleotides matching TRBD1. V dropped 5 bases and J dropped 5; count of bases not matched to a gene: 9. The germline V gene has CDR1 SGHTA and CDR2 FQGNSA. CDR3 length: 15 amino acids.

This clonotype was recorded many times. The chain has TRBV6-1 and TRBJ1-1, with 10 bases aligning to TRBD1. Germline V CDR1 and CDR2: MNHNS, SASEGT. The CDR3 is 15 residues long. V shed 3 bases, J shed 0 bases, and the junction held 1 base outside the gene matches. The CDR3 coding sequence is TGTGCCAGCAGTGAGGGACAGGGGATGAACACTGAAGCTTTCTTT. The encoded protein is CASSEGQGMNTEAFF.

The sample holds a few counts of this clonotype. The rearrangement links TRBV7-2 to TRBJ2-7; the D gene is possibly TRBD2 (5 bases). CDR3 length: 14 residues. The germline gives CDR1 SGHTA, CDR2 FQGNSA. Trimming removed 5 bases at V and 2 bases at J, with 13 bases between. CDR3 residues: CASSPSLAPYEQYF. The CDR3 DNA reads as TGTGCCAGCAGCCCTAGCCTGGCGCCCTACGAGCAGTACTTC.

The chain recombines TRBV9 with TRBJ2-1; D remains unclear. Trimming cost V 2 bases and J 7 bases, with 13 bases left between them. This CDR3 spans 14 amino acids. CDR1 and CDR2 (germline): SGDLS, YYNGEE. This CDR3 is CASSVELMGNEQFF. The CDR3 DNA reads TGTGCCAGCAGCGTGGAGCTCATGGGGAATGAGCAGTTCTTC.

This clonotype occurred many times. The CDR3 bases are TGTGCCCTGGGGATCGGGGCCGGGGAGCTGTTTTTT. It encodes CALGIGAGELFF. The chain is built from TRBV28 and TRBJ2-2; tentative D call: TRBD2 (5 bases). Germline V gene lookup returns CDR1 MDHEN and CDR2 SYDVKM. The CDR3 covers 12 residues. V dropped 11 bases and J dropped 6 bases, with 13 bases sitting between them.

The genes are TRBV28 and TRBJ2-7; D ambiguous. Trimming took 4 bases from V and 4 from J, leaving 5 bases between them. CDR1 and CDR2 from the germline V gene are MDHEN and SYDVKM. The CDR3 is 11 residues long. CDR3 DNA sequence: TGTGCCAGCAGTTACTTGTACGAGCAGTACTTC. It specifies CASSYLYEQYF.

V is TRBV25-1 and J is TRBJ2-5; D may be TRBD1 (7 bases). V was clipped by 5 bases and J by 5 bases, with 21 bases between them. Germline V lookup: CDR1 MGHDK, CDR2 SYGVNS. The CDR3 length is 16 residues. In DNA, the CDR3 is TGTGCCAGCAGTCGCCCCAGACAGGGAGGTTACGAGACCCAGTACTTC. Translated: CASSRPRQGGYETQYF.

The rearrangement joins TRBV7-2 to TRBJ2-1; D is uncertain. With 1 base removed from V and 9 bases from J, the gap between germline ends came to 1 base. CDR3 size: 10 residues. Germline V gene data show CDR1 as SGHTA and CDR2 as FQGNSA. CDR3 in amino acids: CASSLVEQFF. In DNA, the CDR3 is TGTGCCAGCAGCTTAGTTGAGCAGTTCTTC.

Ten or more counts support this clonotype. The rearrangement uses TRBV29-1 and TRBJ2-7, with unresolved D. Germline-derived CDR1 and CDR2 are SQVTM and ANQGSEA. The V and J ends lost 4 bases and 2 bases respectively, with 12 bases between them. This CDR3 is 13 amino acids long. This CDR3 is CSVVPLTPYEQYF. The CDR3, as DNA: TGCAGCGTTGTCCCACTAACCCCCTACGAGCAGTACTTC.

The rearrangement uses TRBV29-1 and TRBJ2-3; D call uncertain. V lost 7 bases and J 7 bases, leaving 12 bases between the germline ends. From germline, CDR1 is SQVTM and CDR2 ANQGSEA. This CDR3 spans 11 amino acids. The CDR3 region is CSARLGNTQYF. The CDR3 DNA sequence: TGCAGCGCAAGGCTGGGGAATACGCAGTATTTT.

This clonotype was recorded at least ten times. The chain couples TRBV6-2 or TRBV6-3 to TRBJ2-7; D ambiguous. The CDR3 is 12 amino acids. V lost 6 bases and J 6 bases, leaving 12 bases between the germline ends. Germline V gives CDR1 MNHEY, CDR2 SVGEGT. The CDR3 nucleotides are TGTGCCAGCAGCTCCATAGCTGGCGAGCAGTACTTC. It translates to CASSSIAGEQYF.

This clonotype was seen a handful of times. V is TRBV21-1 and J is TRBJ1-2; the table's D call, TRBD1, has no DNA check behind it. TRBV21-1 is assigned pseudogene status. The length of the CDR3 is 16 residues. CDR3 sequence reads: CASSKVGQEINYGYTF. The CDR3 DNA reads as TGTGCCAGCAGCAAAGTAGGACAGGAAATCAACTATGGCTACACCTTC.

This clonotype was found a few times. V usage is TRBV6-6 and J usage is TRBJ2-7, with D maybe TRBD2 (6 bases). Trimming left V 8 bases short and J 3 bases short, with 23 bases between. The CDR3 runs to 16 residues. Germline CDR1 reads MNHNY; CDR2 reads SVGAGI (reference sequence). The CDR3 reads CASRDTYGRGVYEQYF. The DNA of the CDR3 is TGTGCCAGCCGAGATACCTACGGGAGAGGGGTCTACGAGCAGTACTTC.

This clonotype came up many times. CDR3 protein: CASSLTRQGLNNEQFF. CDR3 nucleotides: TGTGCCAGCAGCTTAACGAGGCAGGGGTTGAACAATGAGCAGTTCTTC. The V and J genes are TRBV7-6 and TRBJ2-1; D might be TRBD1 (6 bases). With 2 bases removed from V and 5 bases from J, the gap between germline ends came to 16 bases. The V gene's germline CDR1 is SGHVS and CDR2 FNYEAQ. CDR3 length: 16 residues.

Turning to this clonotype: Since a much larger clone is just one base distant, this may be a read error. CDR3 sequence reads: CASSPRTAGDTDTQYF. CDR3 sequence (DNA): TGTGCCAGCAGCCCTCGGACAGCGGGCGACACAGATACGCAGTATTTT. V and J are TRBV11-1 and TRBJ2-3; D might be TRBD1 or TRBD2, each matching 6 bases. Germline lookup yields CDR1 SGHAT and CDR2 FQDESV (reference sequence). V was cut by 5 bases and J by 2 bases, with 17 bases left in between. The length of the CDR3 is 16 residues.

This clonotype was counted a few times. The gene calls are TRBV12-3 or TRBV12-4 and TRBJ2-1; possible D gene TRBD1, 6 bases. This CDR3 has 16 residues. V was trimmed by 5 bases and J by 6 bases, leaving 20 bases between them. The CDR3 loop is CASSGGFRLLGNEQFF. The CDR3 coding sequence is TGTGCCAGCAGTGGGGGCTTTAGACTACTAGGCAATGAGCAGTTCTTC.

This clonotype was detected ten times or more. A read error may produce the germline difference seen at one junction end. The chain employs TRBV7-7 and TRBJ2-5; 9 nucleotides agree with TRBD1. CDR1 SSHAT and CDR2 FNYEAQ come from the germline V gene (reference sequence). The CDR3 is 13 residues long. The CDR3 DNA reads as TGTGCCAGCAGCTTAGGCCCGGGACAGGGCCTTAACTTC. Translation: CASSLGPGQGLNF.

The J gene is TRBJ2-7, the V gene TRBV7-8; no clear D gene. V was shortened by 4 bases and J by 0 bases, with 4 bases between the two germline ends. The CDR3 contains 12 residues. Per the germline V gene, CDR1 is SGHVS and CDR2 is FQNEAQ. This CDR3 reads CASSSPSYEQYF. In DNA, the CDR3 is TGTGCCAGCAGCTCCCCCTCCTACGAGCAGTACTTC.

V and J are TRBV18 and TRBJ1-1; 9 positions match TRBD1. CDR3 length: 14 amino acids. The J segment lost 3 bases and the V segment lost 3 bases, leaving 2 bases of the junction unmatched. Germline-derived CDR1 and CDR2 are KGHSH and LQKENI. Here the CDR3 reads CASSPDRGYTEAFF. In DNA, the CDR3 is TGTGCCAGCTCACCCGACAGGGGGTACACTGAAGCTTTCTTT.

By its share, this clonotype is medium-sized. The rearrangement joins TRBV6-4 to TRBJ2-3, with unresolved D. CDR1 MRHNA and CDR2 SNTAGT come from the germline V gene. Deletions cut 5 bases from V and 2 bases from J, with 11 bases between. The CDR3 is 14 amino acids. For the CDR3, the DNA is TGTGCCAGCAGTCTAGACGGATTCACAGATACGCAGTATTTT. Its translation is CASSLDGFTDTQYF.

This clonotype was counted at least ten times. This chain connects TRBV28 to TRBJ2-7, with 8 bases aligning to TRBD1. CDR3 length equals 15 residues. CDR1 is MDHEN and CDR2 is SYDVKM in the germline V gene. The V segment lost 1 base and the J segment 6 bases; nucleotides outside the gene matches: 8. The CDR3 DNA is TGTGCCAGCAGTTTATCAGGGGGCGCGTCGGCCGAGCAGTACTTC. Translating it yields CASSLSGGASAEQYF.

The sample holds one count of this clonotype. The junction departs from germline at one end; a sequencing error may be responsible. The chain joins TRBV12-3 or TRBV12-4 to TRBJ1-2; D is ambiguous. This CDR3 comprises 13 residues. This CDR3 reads CTSSLLQYYGYTF. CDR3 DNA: TGTACCAGCAGTTTATTACAGTACTATGGCTACACCTTC.

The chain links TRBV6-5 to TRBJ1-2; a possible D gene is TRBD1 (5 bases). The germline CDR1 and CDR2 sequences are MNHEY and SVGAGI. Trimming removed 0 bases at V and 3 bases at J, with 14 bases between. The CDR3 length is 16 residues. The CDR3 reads CASSYSEGIGHYGYTF. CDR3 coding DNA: TGTGCCAGCAGTTACTCGGAGGGGATTGGTCACTATGGCTACACCTTC.

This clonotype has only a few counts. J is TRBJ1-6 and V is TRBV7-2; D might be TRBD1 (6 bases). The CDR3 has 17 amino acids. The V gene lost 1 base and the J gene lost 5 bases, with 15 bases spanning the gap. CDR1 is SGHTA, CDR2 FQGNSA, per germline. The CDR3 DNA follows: TGTGCCAGCAGCTTAGTAGTTTTGCAGGGGAATAATTCACCCCTCCACTTT. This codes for CASSLVVLQGNNSPLHF.

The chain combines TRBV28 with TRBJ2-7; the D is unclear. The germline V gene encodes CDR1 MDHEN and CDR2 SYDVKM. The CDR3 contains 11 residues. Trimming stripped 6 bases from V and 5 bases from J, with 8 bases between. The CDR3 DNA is TGTGCCAGCAGACTCCGGAACGAGCAGTACTTC. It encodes CASRLRNEQYF.

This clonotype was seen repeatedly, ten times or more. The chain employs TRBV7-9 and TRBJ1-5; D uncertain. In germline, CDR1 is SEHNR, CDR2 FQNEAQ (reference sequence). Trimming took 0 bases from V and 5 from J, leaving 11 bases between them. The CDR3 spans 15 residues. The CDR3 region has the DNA TGTGCCAGCAGCTTAGCGCTAAGCGATGATCAGCCCCAGCATTTT. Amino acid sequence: CASSLALSDDQPQHF.

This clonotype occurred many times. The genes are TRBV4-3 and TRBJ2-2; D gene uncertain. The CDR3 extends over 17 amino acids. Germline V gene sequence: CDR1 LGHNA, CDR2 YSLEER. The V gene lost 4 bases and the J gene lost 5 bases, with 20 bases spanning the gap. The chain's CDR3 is CASSPSIPPRPTGELFF. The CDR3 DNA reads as TGCGCCAGCAGCCCGTCCATACCCCCCCGGCCTACCGGGGAGCTGTTTTTT.

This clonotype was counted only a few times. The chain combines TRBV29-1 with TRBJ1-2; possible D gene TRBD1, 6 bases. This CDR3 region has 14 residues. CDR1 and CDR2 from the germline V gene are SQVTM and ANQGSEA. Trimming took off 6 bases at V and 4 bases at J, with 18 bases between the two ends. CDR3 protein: CSVSNRAEVYGYTF. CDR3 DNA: TGCAGCGTCTCTAACAGGGCAGAGGTCTATGGCTACACCTTC.